The 15 T cell receptor beta chains below come from one sample, sequenced in a study of blood T cell repertoires in COVID-19. The protocol was immunoSEQ multiplex PCR, while the TCRdb copy is restricted to in-frame clones and leaves out a portion. This table holds roughly 280,000 clones, approximately 90% found once. The specimen sequenced was peripheral blood. The receptors originated from a woman between 45 and 60 years old who had recovered from COVID-19.

V and J are TRBV10-3 and TRBJ1-5, with a weak D call TRBD1 (6 bases). V was shortened by 11 bases and J by 0 bases, with 11 bases between the two germline ends. Germline assignment: CDR1 ENHRY and CDR2 SYGVKD. This CDR3 comprises 13 residues. Here the CDR3 reads CAVRQDSNQPQHF. The CDR3 bases are TGTGCCGTTCGACAGGATAGCAATCAGCCCCAGCATTTT.

The chain links TRBV5-1 to TRBJ2-5; D remains ambiguous. V was pared by 4 bases and J by 4 bases, with 14 bases between. The germline V gene has CDR1 SGHRS and CDR2 YFSETQ. The length of the CDR3 is 14 residues. CDR3 protein: CASSPSLGPETQYF. Written as DNA, the CDR3 is TGCGCCAGCAGCCCCTCCTTGGGCCCAGAGACCCAGTACTTC.

This clone was recorded once. The V gene is TRBV5-1, the J gene TRBJ2-3; 9 nucleotides line up with TRBD2. Per germline, CDR1 SGHRS and CDR2 YFSETQ. V lost 2 bases to trimming and J lost 1 base; unmatched junction nucleotides: 5. The CDR3 consists of 16 residues. The CDR3 nucleotides are TGCGCCAGCAGCTTCGAGCGGGGGGTCGGCACAGATACGCAGTATTTT. The encoded protein is CASSFERGVGTDTQYF. Full variable domain (rest looked up from reference TRBV5-1 and TRBJ2-3): KAGVTQTPRYLIKTRGQQVTLSCSPISGHRSVSWYQQTPGQGLQFLFEYFSETQRNKGNFPGRFSGRQFSNSRSEMNVSTLELGDSALYLCASSFERGVGTDTQYFGPGTRLTVL.

The chain combines TRBV6-2 or TRBV6-3 with TRBJ1-4, with D perhaps matching TRBD1 (5 bases). Trimming removed 0 bases from V and 7 bases from J, with 12 bases in between. This CDR3 has 15 amino acids. In germline, CDR1 is MNHEY, CDR2 SVGEGT. The CDR3 protein is CASSYSRDSGEKLFF. The CDR3 bases are TGTGCCAGCAGTTACTCGAGGGACTCGGGTGAAAAACTGTTTTTT.

V is TRBV28 and J is TRBJ1-2; D is unresolved. Germline V gene data show CDR1 as MDHEN and CDR2 as SYDVKM. With 6 bases removed from V and 8 bases from J, the gap between germline ends came to 13 bases. This CDR3 is 12 amino acids long. CDR3 amino acids: CASRPEVEGYTF. The DNA for the CDR3 is TGTGCCAGCAGGCCGGAGGTGGAGGGCTACACCTTC.

The chain recombines TRBV5-4 with TRBJ1-2; D gene uncertain. V was trimmed by 2 bases and J by 4 bases, leaving 15 bases between them. CDR1 and CDR2 from the germline V gene are SGHNT and YYREEE (reference sequence). This CDR3 contains 15 residues. CDR3 protein: CASSFPSGGGYGYTF. CDR3 DNA sequence: TGTGCCAGCAGCTTTCCGTCTGGAGGCGGCTATGGCTACACCTTC.

The V and J genes are TRBV15 and TRBJ2-1, with 10 bases lining up with TRBD2. Germline loops: CDR1 LNHNV, CDR2 YYDKDF (reference sequence). This CDR3 comprises 16 residues. The junction had 7 bases not matched to a gene; V was cut back by 1 base and J by 7 bases. CDR3 nucleotide sequence: TGTGCCACCAGCAGAGGGGTACTAGCGGGAAAGAATGAGCAGTTCTTC. This codes for CATSRGVLAGKNEQFF.

The genes are TRBV7-9 and TRBJ1-1, with D perhaps TRBD1 (5 bases). In germline, CDR1 is SEHNR, CDR2 FQNEAQ (reference sequence). Deletions cut 11 bases from V and 0 bases from J, with 13 bases between. This CDR3 is built from 13 residues. CDR3 sequence: CAGKTDLNTEAFF. CDR3 in DNA: TGTGCCGGGAAGACAGACCTGAACACTGAAGCTTTCTTT.

This clone came up once. CDR3 amino acids: CASSTARTTSSGYTF. CDR3 in DNA: TGTGCCAGTAGTACGGCGCGGACTACTTCGTCGGGTTACACCTTC. The rearrangement joins TRBV19 to TRBJ1-2; D uncertain. Trimming removed 4 bases from V and 11 bases from J, with 23 bases in between. Per germline, CDR1 LNHDA and CDR2 SQIVND (reference sequence). CDR3 size: 15 residues.

The chain joins TRBV11-3 to TRBJ2-3, with 9 bases lining up with TRBD2. CDR1 SGHNT and CDR2 YENEEA come from the germline V gene. V trimming: 5 bases; J trimming: 4 bases; junction bases outside the gene matches: 7. The CDR3 runs to 15 residues. CDR3 residues: CASSPSGRLADTQYF. CDR3 nucleotides: TGTGCCAGCAGCCCGAGCGGGAGGCTCGCAGATACGCAGTATTTT. Using reference TRBV11-3 and TRBJ2-3 for the parts outside the CDR3, the full variable domain is EAGVVQSPRYKIIEKKQPVAFWCNPISGHNTLYWYLQNLGQGPELLIRYENEEAVDDSQLPKDRFSAERLKGVDSTLKIQPAELGDSAVYLCASSPSGRLADTQYFGPGTRLTVL.

This chain joins TRBV7-2 and TRBJ1-5; tentative D call: TRBD1 (6 bases). The CDR3 is made up of 15 amino acids. The germline CDR1 and CDR2 sequences are SGHTA and FQGNSA. The V gene lost 3 bases and the J gene lost 1 base, with 10 bases spanning the gap. CDR3 residues: CASSLERGSNQPQHF. CDR3 DNA sequence: TGTGCCAGCAGCTTGGAAAGGGGGAGCAATCAGCCCCAGCATTTT.

The chain combines TRBV19 with TRBJ2-7, with 8 bases lining up with TRBD1. The CDR3 has 16 amino acids. With V trimmed by 6 bases and J by 6 bases, 16 bases remained unmatched. Germline V gives CDR1 LNHDA, CDR2 SQIVND (reference sequence). CDR3 coding DNA: TGTGCCAGTAGCCGTACAACAGGGGGGACTCGCCGCGAGCAGTACTTC. This gives the protein CASSRTTGGTRREQYF.

The chain recombines TRBV30 with TRBJ1-1; a weak D match, TRBD1 (5 bases). V was trimmed by 0 bases and J by 1 base, leaving 9 bases between them. This CDR3 region has 14 residues. Germline V gives CDR1 GTSNPN, CDR2 SVGIG (reference sequence). This chain's CDR3 is CAWSVQVWNTEAFF. CDR3 bases: TGTGCCTGGAGTGTACAGGTCTGGAACACTGAAGCTTTCTTT.

The CDR3 region is CASSPGQFHYEQYF. CDR3 DNA sequence: TGTGCCAGCAGCCCCGGACAGTTCCACTACGAGCAGTACTTC. The chain links TRBV7-2 to TRBJ2-7; D might be TRBD1 (6 bases). From germline, CDR1 is SGHTA and CDR2 FQGNSA. There are 14 residues in the CDR3. V dropped 5 bases and J dropped 3 bases, with 14 bases sitting between them.

The chain uses TRBV7-3 and TRBJ2-1, with TRBD1 matching over 9 bases. The germline V gene encodes CDR1 SGHTA and CDR2 FQGTGA. Trimming removed 5 bases from V and 9 bases from J; junction bases left unmatched: 11. The CDR3 consists of 15 residues. CDR3 residues: CASSPSSGQGPEQFF. The CDR3 DNA is TGTGCCAGCAGCCCCTCTTCGGGACAGGGCCCTGAGCAGTTCTTC.